The clone carrying this TCR beta chain was counted between two and nine times. Thyroid ultrasound and orbital computed tomography, with clinical symptoms and serum thyroxine and TRAb, informed diagnoses. These data come from a study of T cells in Graves' hyperthyroidism and ophthalmopathy. This CDR3 has 11 residues. CDR1 is MNHNS, CDR2 SASEGT, per germline. Trimming took 5 bases from V and 6 from J, leaving 7 bases between them. Researchers took RNA transcripts and amplified the TCR beta CDR3 regions from them. Primed by the HTBI set, a first-round RT-PCR was run on the TCR CDR3. Via MiXCR, TCRdb re-called the multiplex PCR reads, giving one row per CDR3 protein. In the table there are roughly 350,000 distinct CDR3 sequences, about 14% of which are singletons.

The clonotype comes from a woman aged 25 to 45 with Graves' hyperthyroidism. The specimen was blood. J is TRBJ1-1 and V is TRBV6-1; D is unresolved. This CDR3 reads CASSNRPEAFF. CDR3 coding DNA: TGTGCCAGCAGTAATAGGCCTGAAGCTTTCTTT.